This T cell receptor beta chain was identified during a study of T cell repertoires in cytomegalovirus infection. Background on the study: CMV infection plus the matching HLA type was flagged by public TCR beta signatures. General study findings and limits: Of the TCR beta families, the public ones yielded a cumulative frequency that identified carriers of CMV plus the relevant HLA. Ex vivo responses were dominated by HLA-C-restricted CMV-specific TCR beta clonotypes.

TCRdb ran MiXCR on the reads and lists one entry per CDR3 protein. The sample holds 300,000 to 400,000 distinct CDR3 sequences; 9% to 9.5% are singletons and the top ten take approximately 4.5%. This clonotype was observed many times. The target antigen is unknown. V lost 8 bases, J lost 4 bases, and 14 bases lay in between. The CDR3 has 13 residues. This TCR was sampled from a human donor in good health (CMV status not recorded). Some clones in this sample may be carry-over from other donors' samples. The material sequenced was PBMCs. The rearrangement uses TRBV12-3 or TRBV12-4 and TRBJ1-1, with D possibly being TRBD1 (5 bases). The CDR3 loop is CASAGGGRTEAFF. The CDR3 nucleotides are TGTGCCAGCGCGGGGGGAGGGCGCACTGAAGCTTTCTTT.